The clone carrying this T cell receptor beta chain occurred a few times. Its target is unknown. This CDR3 contains 15 residues. Germline V gene data show CDR1 as SNHLY and CDR2 as FYNNEI. V trimming: 6 bases; J trimming: 2 bases; junction bases outside the gene matches: 8. The people who gave samples were healthy Caucasians from Russia, aged about 6 to 100. No fewer than 7 million PBMCs went into each sample. This sample was taken from a study of blood T cells in healthy people across ages. Whole-study findings and limits: With age, beta diversity per million T cells declined roughly linearly, significantly by approximately 40.

Sample-barcoded 5' priming and a J-beta primer mix drove a second PCR of roughly 7 to 11 cycles. TCRdb re-called the 5' RACE reads through MiXCR, storing one row per CDR3 protein. The sample has 1.2 million to 1.5 million distinct CDR3 sequences, 35% to 45% seen once. The rearrangement uses TRBV2 and TRBJ2-7; 9 bases align to TRBD1. The sample consisted of blood. The receptor comes from a woman aged 18-29 years in good health. For the CDR3, the DNA is TGTGCCAGCAGGGAAAGGGACAGGGTTACCTACGAGCAGTACTTC. Translated: CASRERDRVTYEQYF.